These T cell receptor beta chains were read from a single sample in a study of response to subunit inactivated influenza vaccine. MiXCR was run by TCRdb on the RT-PCR reads, yielding one entry per CDR3 protein. The data contain under 200,000 distinct CDR3 sequences, around 11% of them seen just once; the ten biggest clones take up 35% to 40%. Sequenced material: CD8+ T cells sorted from PBMCs, taken around 25 months after vaccination. These receptors all come from a man aged 45 to 70 who received an inactivated influenza vaccine. CDR3s include the opening cysteine and the closing phenylalanine or tryptophan. D genes are given only for firm matches. Where a row states a size, it is once, few, many or the class of an expanded clone; other rows omit it.

v_gene: TRBV11-2
abundance: NA
d_gene: NA
j_gene: TRBJ2-5
CDR3nt: TGTGCCAGCAGCTCGGACCTATTAGAGACCCAGTACTTC
CDR3aa: CASSSDLLETQYF

v_gene: TRBV11-2
abundance: few
d_gene: NA
j_gene: TRBJ2-3
CDR3nt: TGTGCCAGCAGCTTAGGAGGTCTAGCCGGGCAGTATTTT
CDR3aa: CASSLGGLAGQYF

v_gene: TRBV29-1
abundance: few
d_gene: TRBD2
j_gene: TRBJ2-2
CDR3nt: TGCAGCGTTGACGGGGGGAAGAACACCGGGGAGCTGTTTTTT
CDR3aa: CSVDGGKNTGELFF

v_gene: TRBV24-1
abundance: NA
d_gene: NA
j_gene: TRBJ2-1
CDR3nt: TGTGCCACCAGTGATTGGGGGGATGAGCAGTTCTTC
CDR3aa: CATSDWGDEQFF

v_gene: TRBV12-3/TRBV12-4
abundance: few
d_gene: TRBD2
j_gene: TRBJ2-3
CDR3nt: TGTGCCAGCAGTTTAGCCTCGGGACTAGCGGGAAACACAGATACGCAGTATTTT
CDR3aa: CASSLASGLAGNTDTQYF

v_gene: TRBV11-3
abundance: NA
d_gene: NA
j_gene: TRBJ2-1
CDR3nt: TGTGACAGCAGCTTAGGGTCCCAGGTGCCAGAGCAGTTCTTC
CDR3aa: CDSSLGSQVPEQFF

v_gene: TRBV6-6
abundance: NA
d_gene: TRBD2
j_gene: TRBJ2-1
CDR3nt: TGTGCCAGCACGGGACTAGTCTTGAATGAGCAGTTCTTC
CDR3aa: CASTGLVLNEQFF

v_gene: TRBV7-8
abundance: few
d_gene: NA
j_gene: TRBJ2-2
CDR3nt: TGTGCCAGCAGCTTAACTGCCAACCCGACCGGGGAGCTGTTTTTT
CDR3aa: CASSLTANPTGELFF

v_gene: TRBV7-8
abundance: NA
d_gene: NA
j_gene: TRBJ2-3
CDR3nt: TGTGCCAGCAGCGCAGAGGGGGCGGGAGTGGTAGATACGCAGTATTTT
CDR3aa: CASSAEGAGVVDTQYF

v_gene: TRBV9
abundance: NA
d_gene: NA
j_gene: TRBJ2-1
CDR3nt: TGTGCCAGCAGCGTAAATCCTGGACGGCTGAGCTCCTACAATGAGCAGTTCTTC
CDR3aa: CASSVNPGRLSSYNEQFF

v_gene: TRBV20-1
abundance: many
d_gene: NA
j_gene: TRBJ1-1
CDR3nt: TGCAGTGCCCCGATTGGGAACACTGAAGCTTTCTTT
CDR3aa: CSAPIGNTEAFF

v_gene: TRBV12-3/TRBV12-4
abundance: many
d_gene: NA
j_gene: TRBJ2-1
CDR3nt: TGTGCCAGCAGTTTAAACTACAATGAGCAGTTCTTC
CDR3aa: CASSLNYNEQFF

v_gene: TRBV9
abundance: many
d_gene: TRBD2
j_gene: TRBJ2-3
CDR3nt: TGTGCCAGCAGCGTAGGTAGCGGGCTCATCACAGATACGCAGTATTTT
CDR3aa: CASSVGSGLITDTQYF

v_gene: TRBV12-3/TRBV12-4
abundance: few
d_gene: NA
j_gene: TRBJ1-1
CDR3nt: TGTGCCAGCAGTTTTTCCTTGAAGAACACTGAAGCTTTCTTT
CDR3aa: CASSFSLKNTEAFF

v_gene: TRBV6-5
abundance: NA
d_gene: NA
j_gene: TRBJ2-2
CDR3nt: TGTGCCAGCAGTTACGGGGCCTTCGCCGGGGAGCTGTTTTTT
CDR3aa: CASSYGAFAGELFF

v_gene: TRBV12-3/TRBV12-4
abundance: many
d_gene: NA
j_gene: TRBJ2-7
CDR3nt: TGTGCCAGCAGTTTGTTGGAGGACGGGCAGAGGGAGCAGTACTTC
CDR3aa: CASSLLEDGQREQYF

v_gene: TRBV3-1
abundance: NA
d_gene: TRBD1
j_gene: TRBJ2-1
CDR3nt: TGTGCCAGCAGCCACCGAACCGGGACAGGGGGTGGGACTACCCCCTACAATGAGCAGTTCTTC
CDR3aa: CASSHRTGTGGGTTPYNEQFF

v_gene: TRBV12-3/TRBV12-4
abundance: few
d_gene: NA
j_gene: TRBJ2-1
CDR3nt: TGTGCCAGCAGTCGTACGGGAGATGCGGTTGATGAGCAGTTCTTC
CDR3aa: CASSRTGDAVDEQFF

v_gene: TRBV28
abundance: NA
d_gene: TRBD1
j_gene: TRBJ1-1
CDR3nt: TGTGCCAGCAGTTTAAGACAGGGGATGACTGAAGCTTTCTTT
CDR3aa: CASSLRQGMTEAFF

v_gene: TRBV4-3
abundance: few
d_gene: TRBD2
j_gene: TRBJ2-2
CDR3nt: TGCGCCAGCAGCCAATTCGGACTAGCGGGAGTTACCGGGGAGCTGTTTTTT
CDR3aa: CASSQFGLAGVTGELFF

v_gene: TRBV28
abundance: NA
d_gene: NA
j_gene: TRBJ1-1
CDR3nt: TGTGCCAGCAGTTTCCGGGGGGGTATGAACACTGAAGCTTTCTTT
CDR3aa: CASSFRGGMNTEAFF

v_gene: TRBV2
abundance: NA
d_gene: TRBD1
j_gene: TRBJ2-1
CDR3nt: TGTGCCAGCAGTGGTCACCGGGACAGGGTAGCTGACAATGAGCAGTTCTTC
CDR3aa: CASSGHRDRVADNEQFF

v_gene: TRBV4-3
abundance: many
d_gene: NA
j_gene: TRBJ1-5
CDR3nt: TGCGCCAGCAGCCAAGAGTGGGGGGACAATCAGCCCCAGCATTTT
CDR3aa: CASSQEWGDNQPQHF

v_gene: TRBV10-3
abundance: many
d_gene: NA
j_gene: TRBJ2-7
CDR3nt: TGTGCCATCAGTGAGTCAGGGGACACCTACTACGAGCAGTACTTC
CDR3aa: CAISESGDTYYEQYF

v_gene: TRBV29-1
abundance: few
d_gene: TRBD2
j_gene: TRBJ2-2
CDR3nt: TGCAGCGTCATACTAGCGGGAGGAATCGGGGAGCTGTTTTTT
CDR3aa: CSVILAGGIGELFF

v_gene: TRBV12-3/TRBV12-4
abundance: many
d_gene: NA
j_gene: TRBJ2-3
CDR3nt: TGTGCCAGCAGTTTAGGTCGAGTGGAGTTGCCGCAGTATTTT
CDR3aa: CASSLGRVELPQYF

v_gene: TRBV6-1
abundance: NA
d_gene: NA
j_gene: TRBJ2-1
CDR3nt: TGTGCCAGCCATATAGTCTCCTACAATGAGCAGTTCTTC
CDR3aa: CASHIVSYNEQFF

v_gene: TRBV12-3/TRBV12-4
abundance: few
d_gene: TRBD1
j_gene: TRBJ2-3
CDR3nt: TGTGCCAGCAGTCACCGACAGGGGACGTCTGGCACAGATACGCAGTATTTT
CDR3aa: CASSHRQGTSGTDTQYF

v_gene: TRBV20-1
abundance: many
d_gene: NA
j_gene: TRBJ2-3
CDR3nt: TGCAGTGCTAAAGACTTCCAACGCTCAGATACGCAGTATTTT
CDR3aa: CSAKDFQRSDTQYF

v_gene: TRBV12-3/TRBV12-4
abundance: many
d_gene: NA
j_gene: TRBJ2-7
CDR3nt: TGTGCCAGCAGTTTTTCCCCTACAGCTAACTCCTACGAGCAGTACTTC
CDR3aa: CASSFSPTANSYEQYF

v_gene: TRBV24-1
abundance: NA
d_gene: NA
j_gene: TRBJ2-7
CDR3nt: TGTGCCACCAGTGATACGGGACTGAGCTACGAGCAGTACTTC
CDR3aa: CATSDTGLSYEQYF

v_gene: TRBV9
abundance: few
d_gene: NA
j_gene: TRBJ2-3
CDR3nt: TGTGCCAGCAGCGTAGGCGTCGCCACCACAGATACGCAGTATTTT
CDR3aa: CASSVGVATTDTQYF

v_gene: TRBV28
abundance: NA
d_gene: TRBD2
j_gene: TRBJ2-5
CDR3nt: TGTGCCAGCTGGGGAGGTGGGGGGGGTGAGACCCAGTACTTC
CDR3aa: CASWGGGGGETQYF

v_gene: TRBV6-2/TRBV6-3
abundance: few
d_gene: NA
j_gene: TRBJ2-7
CDR3nt: TGTGCCAGCAGTTACTCGGAGGCAGATTCCGCCTACGAGCAGTACTTC
CDR3aa: CASSYSEADSAYEQYF

v_gene: TRBV12-3/TRBV12-4
abundance: NA
d_gene: NA
j_gene: TRBJ2-7
CDR3nt: TGTGCCAGCAGTTTATACGGCAGGGGTCGAGAGCAGTACTTC
CDR3aa: CASSLYGRGREQYF

v_gene: TRBV12-3/TRBV12-4
abundance: many
d_gene: TRBD2
j_gene: TRBJ2-3
CDR3nt: TGTGCCAGCACCCTGGGGGGGGAGCAGTATTTT
CDR3aa: CASTLGGEQYF

v_gene: TRBV4-3
abundance: NA
d_gene: TRBD2
j_gene: TRBJ2-1
CDR3nt: TGCGCCAGCAGCCAAGAACGTGCGGGAGGCGTAGAGCAGTTCTTC
CDR3aa: CASSQERAGGVEQFF

v_gene: TRBV4-1
abundance: NA
d_gene: TRBD1
j_gene: TRBJ2-1
CDR3nt: TGCGCCAGCAGCGCGGGGACAGGGGTATACAATGAGCAGTTCTTC
CDR3aa: CASSAGTGVYNEQFF

v_gene: TRBV12-3/TRBV12-4
abundance: many
d_gene: NA
j_gene: TRBJ2-7
CDR3nt: TGTGCCAGCAGTTTCCAGGGGGGCGGGGACGAGCAGTACTTC
CDR3aa: CASSFQGGGDEQYF

v_gene: TRBV12-3/TRBV12-4
abundance: many
d_gene: NA
j_gene: TRBJ1-3
CDR3nt: TGTGCCAGCAGCTCCGGAGGATTTAGAAACACCATATATTTT
CDR3aa: CASSSGGFRNTIYF

v_gene: TRBV20-1
abundance: few
d_gene: TRBD2
j_gene: TRBJ2-7
CDR3nt: TGCAGTGCTAGCAAAGCGTCGGACCCGGGACTAGCGGGGGCCTACGAGCAGTACTTC
CDR3aa: CSASKASDPGLAGAYEQYF

v_gene: TRBV30
abundance: once
d_gene: TRBD2
j_gene: TRBJ2-1
CDR3nt: TGTGCCTGGAGCCAAGGGACTAGCGGTTACAATGAGCAGTTCTTC
CDR3aa: CAWSQGTSGYNEQFF